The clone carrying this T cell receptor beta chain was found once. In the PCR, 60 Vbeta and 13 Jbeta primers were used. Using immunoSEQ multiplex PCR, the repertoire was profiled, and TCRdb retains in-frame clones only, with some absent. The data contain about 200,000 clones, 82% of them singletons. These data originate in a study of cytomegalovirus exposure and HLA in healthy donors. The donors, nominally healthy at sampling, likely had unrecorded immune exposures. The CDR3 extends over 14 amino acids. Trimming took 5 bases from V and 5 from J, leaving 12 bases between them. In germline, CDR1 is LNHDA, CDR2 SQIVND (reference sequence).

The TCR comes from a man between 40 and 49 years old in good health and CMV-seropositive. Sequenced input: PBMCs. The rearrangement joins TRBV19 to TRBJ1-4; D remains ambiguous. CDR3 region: CASSDWGGNEKLFF. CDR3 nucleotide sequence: TGTGCCAGTAGTGACTGGGGAGGGAATGAAAAACTGTTTTTT.